This T cell receptor beta chain was captured in a study of CD8 T cells in Susac syndrome. Study findings and constraints: As the study acknowledged, the number of individuals in its TCR sequencing and HLA analysis was relatively small.

The multiple sclerosis control group was made up of treatment-naive patients with stable or active relapsing-remitting disease. While CD8+ and CD4+ T cells were isolated negatively, TEMRA cells were enriched by FACS. To note about this clonotype: Its target is not known.

The CDR3 is 13 amino acids. Germline lookup yields CDR1 MNHEY and CDR2 SVGEGT. After removal of 6 bases from V and 4 bases from J, the junction contained 5 bases not matched to a gene. With random hexamers, reverse transcription was performed on about 0.5 to 1 ug of RNA. Across 54 Vbeta and 13 Jbeta, TCR beta CDR3 was amplified with immunoSEQ multiplex PCR. TCRdb re-called the immunoSEQ multiplex PCR reads through MiXCR, storing one row per CDR3 protein. In the table there are approximately 110,000 distinct CDR3 sequences, more than 80% of which are singletons. The clonotype comes from a human donor with multiple sclerosis. This chain connects TRBV6-2 or TRBV6-3 to TRBJ1-2; 7 bases line up with TRBD1. Material: CD8+ T cells from PBMCs. In DNA, the CDR3 is TGTGCCAGCAGCTACCGGGACAGCTATGGCTACACCTTC. Its translation is CASSYRDSYGYTF.